One and the same sample provided the 21 T cell receptor beta chains below, sequenced in a study of T cells after yellow fever vaccination. MiXCR was run by TCRdb on the 5' RACE reads, yielding one entry per CDR3 protein. Altogether 250,000 to 400,000 distinct CDR3 sequences are present, about 4% being singletons, with the ten largest covering around 23%. The sequences come from PBMCs, collected 5 days after the yellow fever booster vaccination. These receptors were collected from a man aged 18 to 35 who received the YFV17D yellow fever vaccine.

This clonotype was observed a few times. The chain is built from TRBV7-9 and TRBJ2-7, with D perhaps matching TRBD1 or TRBD2 (7 bases each). Trimming cost V 4 bases and J 0 bases, with 22 bases left between them. CDR1 and CDR2 from the germline V gene are SEHNR and FQNEAQ (reference sequence). This CDR3 region has 18 residues. For the CDR3, the DNA is TGTGCCAGCAGCTCCGGGGGGAGGGGGCGCCTCGGCTCCTACGAGCAGTACTTC. Encoded protein: CASSSGGRGRLGSYEQYF.

CDR3 coding DNA: TGCGCCAGCAGCCCATGGGACAATGAGCAGTTCTTC. Protein: CASSPWDNEQFF. The V gene is TRBV5-1, the J gene TRBJ2-1, with no clear D. Germline CDR1 SGHRS, CDR2 YFSETQ. The CDR3 contains 12 residues. The ends were cut back, 4 bases at V and 5 bases at J, with 7 bases in the middle.

As concerns this clonotype: Germline is not matched at one junction end, which may reflect a read error. This chain links TRBV5-1 with TRBJ2-1, with D perhaps matching TRBD1 or TRBD2 (5 bases each). The CDR3 is 13 amino acids. Germline V lookup: CDR1 SGHRS, CDR2 YFSETQ. Written as DNA, the CDR3 is TGCGCCAGCAGCGACCCGCCTAGAGGGGTTGACTGCTTC. It specifies CASSDPPRGVDCF.

This clonotype was seen a handful of times. The rearrangement links TRBV6-1 to TRBJ1-1; D might be TRBD1 (5 bases). Deletions cut 7 bases from V and 0 bases from J, with 12 bases between. The CDR3 has 14 residues. CDR1 is MNHNS, CDR2 SASEGT, per germline. The CDR3 DNA sequence: TGTGCCAGCACCTGGGGGACTATGAACACTGAAGCTTTCTTT. It specifies CASTWGTMNTEAFF.

The chain links TRBV24-1 to TRBJ2-7; the D call may be TRBD1 or TRBD2 (5 bases each). V shed 9 bases and J shed 2 bases, with 10 bases lying between them. This CDR3 contains 12 residues. Per germline, CDR1 KGHDR and CDR2 SFDVKD. The CDR3 DNA reads as TGTGCCACCCTTGGGGACCCCTACGAGCAGTACTTC. The encoded protein is CATLGDPYEQYF.

The V and J genes are TRBV7-9 and TRBJ2-7; perhaps TRBD2 as D (5 bases). Germline CDR1 is SEHNR and CDR2 is FQNEAQ (reference sequence). There are 13 residues in the CDR3. Trimming cost V 3 bases and J 3 bases, with 9 bases left between them. CDR3 bases: TGTGCCAGCAGCTTTGGGAGTTACTACGAGCAGTACGTC. This gives the protein CASSFGSYYEQYV.

This clonotype was seen a few times. J is TRBJ1-5 and V is TRBV4-2; possible D gene TRBD1, 5 bases. Trimming removed 0 bases at V and 8 bases at J, with 11 bases between. From germline, CDR1 is LGHNA and CDR2 YNFKEQ. There are 14 residues in the CDR3. The CDR3 spells CASSQDGVREPQHF. The CDR3 DNA is TGTGCCAGCAGCCAAGACGGGGTCAGGGAGCCCCAGCATTTT.

The chain combines TRBV5-1 with TRBJ1-2, with D maybe TRBD1 (5 bases). CDR3 length: 15 amino acids. The ends were cut back, 4 bases at V and 8 bases at J, with 21 bases in the middle. CDR1 is SGHRS and CDR2 is YFSETQ in the germline V gene. CDR3: CASSPGWEIGYGYTF. DNA for the CDR3: TGCGCCAGCAGCCCAGGGTGGGAGATAGGGTACGGCTACACCTTC. The complete variable domain, with remaining parts taken from reference TRBV5-1 and TRBJ1-2, reads KAGVTQTPRYLIKTRGQQVTLSCSPISGHRSVSWYQQTPGQGLQFLFEYFSETQRNKGNFPGRFSGRQFSNSRSEMNVSTLELGDSALYLCASSPGWEIGYGYTFGSGTRLTVV.

The J gene is TRBJ2-5, the V gene TRBV19, with TRBD2 identical over 11 bases. CDR3 length: 15 residues. Germline lookup yields CDR1 LNHDA and CDR2 SQIVND (reference sequence). With V trimmed by 5 bases and J by 2 bases, 4 bases remained unmatched. CDR3: CASSATSGEQETQYF. The CDR3 DNA follows: TGTGCCAGTAGTGCGACTAGCGGGGAACAAGAGACCCAGTACTTC.

CDR3 nucleotides: TGTGCCAGCAGCCAAGACCGAGGACTAGCGGGGGAGGGGACCCAGTACTTC. Its translation: CASSQDRGLAGEGTQYF. The chain employs TRBV3-1 and TRBJ2-5, with 13 bases aligning to TRBD2. CDR3 length: 17 amino acids. The germline gives CDR1 LGHDT, CDR2 YNNKEL (reference sequence). V trimming: 0 bases; J trimming: 7 bases; junction bases outside the gene matches: 8.

This sequence joins TRBV7-2 and TRBJ2-7; no clear D gene. The germline V gene encodes CDR1 SGHTA and CDR2 FQGNSA. The CDR3 is made up of 13 amino acids. Deletions cut 1 base from V and 3 bases from J, with 7 bases between. The CDR3 here is CASSLGALYEQYV. The CDR3 coding sequence is TGTGCCAGCAGCTTAGGGGCACTCTACGAGCAGTACGTC.

This clonotype came up many times. This chain joins TRBV4-3 and TRBJ1-4; no firm D call. V shed 3 bases and J shed 8 bases, with 7 bases lying between them. Germline CDR1 and CDR2: LGHNA and YSLEER. This CDR3 is built from 12 residues. CDR3 region: CASSHSDEKLFF. For the CDR3, the DNA is TGCGCCAGCAGCCATTCGGACGAAAAACTGTTTTTT.

The chain employs TRBV3-1 and TRBJ2-1, with TRBD2 matching over 8 bases. The CDR3 is 15 residues long. The junction had 6 bases not matched to a gene; V was cut back by 4 bases and J by 4 bases. Per germline, CDR1 LGHDT and CDR2 YNNKEL (reference sequence). The CDR3 sequence is CASSPTGGWYNEQFF. CDR3 bases: TGTGCCAGCAGCCCAACGGGGGGGTGGTACAATGAGCAGTTCTTC.

This clonotype appeared many times. V is TRBV7-3 and J is TRBJ1-6; possible D gene TRBD1, 5 bases. The germline CDR1 and CDR2 sequences are SGHTA and FQGTGA. The ends were cut back, 4 bases at V and 9 bases at J, with 13 bases in the middle. The CDR3 loop spans 14 amino acids. The DNA of the CDR3 is TGTGCCAGCAGCTCCGTGGCAGGGAGTTCACCCCTCCACTTT. Protein product: CASSSVAGSSPLHF. Based on the CDR3 plus reference TRBV7-3 and TRBJ1-6, the full variable domain is GAGVSQTPSNKVTEKGKYVELRCDPISGHTALYWYRQSLGQGPEFLIYFQGTGAADDSGLPNDRFFAVRPEGSVSTLKIQRTERGDSAVYLCASSSVAGSSPLHFGNGTRLTVT.

The sample holds many counts of this clonotype. The rearrangement uses TRBV21-1 and TRBJ2-7; TRBD2 is taken as the D call from the table, unchecked against the DNA. TRBV21-1 has pseudogene status. The CDR3 contains 16 residues. CDR3 bases: TGTGCCAGCAGCAAGTGGGGAGGGACGGCAGGGGACGAGCAGTACGTC. This gives the protein CASSKWGGTAGDEQYV.

This clonotype was seen a few times. The chain has TRBV4-1 and TRBJ2-7; D unclear. V dropped 1 base and J dropped 3 bases, with 16 bases sitting between them. The germline CDR1 and CDR2 sequences are MGHRA and YSYEKL. The CDR3 extends over 16 amino acids. The CDR3: CASSQAATSLLYEQYF. CDR3 bases: TGCGCCAGCAGCCAAGCGGCGACTTCTTTACTCTACGAGCAGTACTTC.

The V gene is TRBV7-3, the J gene TRBJ1-1, with a possible D match to TRBD1 (5 bases). Trimming cost V 6 bases and J 5 bases, with 13 bases left between them. Per germline, CDR1 SGHTA and CDR2 FQGTGA. The length of the CDR3 is 13 residues. The CDR3 sequence: CASSGDPRTEAFF. The DNA of the CDR3 is TGTGCCAGCAGTGGGGACCCCCGAACTGAAGCTTTCTTT.

This clonotype was seen at least ten times. The rearrangement joins TRBV10-3 to TRBJ2-7; 12 nucleotides agree with TRBD1. The V gene end was trimmed by 6 bases and the J gene end by 0 bases; junction bases not matched to a gene: 9. Per germline, CDR1 ENHRY and CDR2 SYGVKD. CDR3 length: 17 amino acids. CDR3 region: CAIRNPGQGASSYEQYF. As DNA, the CDR3 is TGTGCCATCAGGAATCCGGGACAGGGGGCGAGCTCCTACGAGCAGTACTTC.

This clonotype was detected many times. The chain uses TRBV5-6 and TRBJ1-4; TRBD1 matches 7 bases. The CDR3 extends over 14 amino acids. Germline trimming cut 4 bases from V and 8 bases from J; bases unmatched to any gene: 8. The V gene's germline CDR1 is SGHDT and CDR2 YYEEEE. The CDR3 here is CASSPTGFAEKLFF. The CDR3 DNA sequence: TGTGCCAGCAGCCCGACAGGGTTTGCAGAAAAACTGTTTTTT.

V gene TRBV5-6 combines with J gene TRBJ2-5; 9 nucleotides line up with TRBD1. Germline V gene data show CDR1 as SGHDT and CDR2 as YYEEEE. Unmatched junction bases numbered 5, after V lost 1 base and J lost 4 bases. The CDR3 is 15 amino acids. This CDR3 reads CASSLKGTGRETQYF. The CDR3 DNA reads TGTGCCAGCAGCTTGAAGGGGACAGGGCGAGAGACCCAGTACTTC. The whole variable domain, filled in from reference TRBV5-6 and TRBJ2-5, reads DAGVTQSPTHLIKTRGQQVTLRCSPKSGHDTVSWYQQALGQGPQFIFQYYEEEERQRGNFPDRFSGHQFPNYSSELNVNALLLGDSALYLCASSLKGTGRETQYFGPGTRLLVL.

This clonotype has a count of ten or more. This sequence joins TRBV18 and TRBJ1-1, with no clear D. V lost 2 bases and J lost 3, with 7 bases in between. This CDR3 spans 13 amino acids. In germline, CDR1 is KGHSH, CDR2 LQKENI. CDR3 sequence (DNA): TGTGCCAGCTCACCAAGCTCGGACACTGAAGCTTTCTTT. Residues: CASSPSSDTEAFF.